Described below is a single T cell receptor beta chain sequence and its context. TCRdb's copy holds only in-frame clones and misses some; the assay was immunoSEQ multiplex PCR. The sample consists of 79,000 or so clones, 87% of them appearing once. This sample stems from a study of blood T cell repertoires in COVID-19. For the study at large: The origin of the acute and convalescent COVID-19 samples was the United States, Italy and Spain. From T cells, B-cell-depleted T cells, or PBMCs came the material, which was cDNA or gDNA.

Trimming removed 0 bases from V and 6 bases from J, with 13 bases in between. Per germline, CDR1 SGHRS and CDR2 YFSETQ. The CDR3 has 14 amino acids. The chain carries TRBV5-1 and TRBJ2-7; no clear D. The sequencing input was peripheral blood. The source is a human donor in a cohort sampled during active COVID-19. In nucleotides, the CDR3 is TGCGCCAGCAGCTTGGCGGCGGTCACTGGCGAGCAGTACTTC. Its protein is CASSLAAVTGEQYF.